The entry below describes one T cell receptor beta chain. Its antigen is not identified. With 8 bases removed from V and 1 base from J, the gap between germline ends came to 11 bases. This CDR3 has 13 amino acids. Germline CDR1 MDHEN, CDR2 SYDVKM. TCRdb used MiXCR to reprocess the reads, holding one entry per CDR3 protein. The data contain some 700,000 distinct CDR3 sequences, less than 40% of them singletons. The data were taken from a study of T cell repertoires in cytomegalovirus infection. Turning to the study itself: Shared public TCR beta signatures pointed to both CMV infection and a matching HLA type.

Study findings and constraints: Totalled public TCR beta family frequency picked out people who carried CMV plus the relevant HLA. HLA-C-restricted CMV clonotypes gave the most frequent clonotype in two of eight donors.

Sequenced material: PBMCs. The sequence was obtained from a human donor in good health (CMV status not recorded). Some clones in this sample may be carry-over from other donors' samples. This chain connects TRBV28 to TRBJ1-1, with D unclear. CDR3 DNA sequence: TGTGCCAGCCATTTAACAAGGAACACTGAAGCTTTCTTT. The encoded protein is CASHLTRNTEAFF. The variable domain in full, with the rest retrieved from reference TRBV28 and TRBJ1-1, is DVKVTQSSRYLVKRTGEKVFLECVQDMDHENMFWYRQDPGLGLRLIYFSYDVKMKEKGDIPEGYSVSREKKERFSLILESASTNQTSMYLCASHLTRNTEAFFGQGTRLTVV.